This entry lists 5 T cell receptor beta chains sequenced from one sample in a study of vaccination and CD4 T cells after COVID-19. Treatment indicated: roughly 11-day PBMC culture with coronavirus spike peptide pools or control peptides (ViraFEST assay). No antigen has been identified for these receptors. At the Johns Hopkins FTIC core, DNA taken from cultured CD4+ T cells was sequenced by way of the Oncomine TCR Beta short-read assay. TCRdb redid the calling of the PCR reads with MiXCR, one entry per CDR3 protein. The sample carries more than 3,500 distinct CDR3 sequences, roughly 17% recorded once. Sample: CD4+ T cells from blood, cultured in vitro. These receptors came from a human donor who had recovered from COVID-19.

The rearrangement links TRBV6-5 to TRBJ2-7; no clear D gene. The V gene lost 0 bases and the J gene lost 3 bases, with 15 bases spanning the gap. CDR1 and CDR2 (germline): MNHEY, SVGAGI. The CDR3 is made up of 16 amino acids. The chain's CDR3 is CASSYSGGFWSYEQYF. CDR3 DNA: TGTGCCAGCAGTTACTCTGGTGGCTTCTGGAGCTACGAGCAGTACTTC.

The rearrangement joins TRBV10-3 to TRBJ1-3; the D gene is possibly TRBD1 (6 bases). V was shortened by 0 bases and J by 0 bases, with 9 bases between the two germline ends. This CDR3 has 16 amino acids. Germline values: CDR1 ENHRY, CDR2 SYGVKD. CDR3 in amino acids: CAISESTGSSGNTIYF. CDR3 in DNA: TGTGCCATCAGTGAGTCGACAGGTTCCTCTGGAAACACCATATATTTT.

This clonotype is labeled as medium-sized. This chain connects TRBV6-2 or TRBV6-3 to TRBJ2-7, with a possible D match to TRBD1 (7 bases). The V gene's germline CDR1 is MNHEY and CDR2 SVGEGT. V lost 5 bases and J 9 bases, leaving 20 bases between the germline ends. The length of the CDR3 is 14 residues. This chain's CDR3 is CASSAGQILQVQYF. CDR3 sequence (DNA): TGTGCCAGCAGTGCGGGACAGATTTTACAGGTGCAGTACTTC.

The chain has TRBV30 and TRBJ1-2, with D maybe TRBD1 (6 bases). The CDR3 runs 16 residues. V was shortened by 4 bases and J by 5 bases, with 23 bases between the two germline ends. CDR1 GTSNPN and CDR2 SVGIG come from the germline V gene (reference sequence). The chain's CDR3 is CAWTPTGGQSPYGYTF. The CDR3 DNA follows: TGTGCCTGGACCCCGACTGGAGGACAGAGCCCTTATGGCTACACCTTC.

The chain is built from TRBV2 and TRBJ1-2; the D gene is possibly TRBD1 (6 bases). This CDR3 is built from 14 residues. V dropped 4 bases and J dropped 4 bases, with 13 bases sitting between them. Germline V gene sequence: CDR1 SNHLY, CDR2 FYNNEI. The CDR3 bases are TGTGCCAGCAGTGGCCTCGGGGGCGGCTATGGCTACACCTTC. It translates to CASSGLGGGYGYTF. The full variable domain, in which reference TRBV2 and TRBJ1-2 provide the parts outside the CDR3, is EPEVTQTPSHQVTQMGQEVILRCVPISNHLYFYWYRQILGQKVEFLVSFYNNEISEKSEIFDDQFSVERPDGSNFTLKIRSTKLEDSAMYFCASSGLGGGYGYTFGSGTRLTVV.